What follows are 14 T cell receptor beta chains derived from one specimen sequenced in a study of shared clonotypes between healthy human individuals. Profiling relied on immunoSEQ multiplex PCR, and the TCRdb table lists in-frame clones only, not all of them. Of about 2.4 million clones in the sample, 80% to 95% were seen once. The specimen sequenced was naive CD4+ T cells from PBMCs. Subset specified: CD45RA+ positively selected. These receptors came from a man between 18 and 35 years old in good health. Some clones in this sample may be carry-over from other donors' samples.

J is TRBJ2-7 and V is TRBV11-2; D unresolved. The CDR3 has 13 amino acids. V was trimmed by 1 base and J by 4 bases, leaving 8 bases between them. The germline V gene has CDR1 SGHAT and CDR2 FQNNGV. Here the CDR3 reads CASSLVYSYEQYF. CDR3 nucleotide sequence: TGTGCCAGCAGCTTAGTGTACAGTTACGAGCAGTACTTC.

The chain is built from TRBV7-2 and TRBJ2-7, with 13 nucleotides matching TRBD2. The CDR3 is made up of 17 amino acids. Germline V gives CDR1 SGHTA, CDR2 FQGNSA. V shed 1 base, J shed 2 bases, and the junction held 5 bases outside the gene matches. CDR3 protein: CASSLGTSGRGAYEQYF. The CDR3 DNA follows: TGTGCCAGCAGCTTAGGGACTAGCGGGAGAGGCGCCTACGAGCAGTACTTC.

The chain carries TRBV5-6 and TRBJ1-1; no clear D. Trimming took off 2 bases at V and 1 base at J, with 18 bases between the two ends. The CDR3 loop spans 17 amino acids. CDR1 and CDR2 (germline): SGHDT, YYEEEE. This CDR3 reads CASSLWEWSLRNTEAFF. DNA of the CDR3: TGTGCCAGCAGCTTATGGGAGTGGTCCCTCAGGAACACTGAAGCTTTCTTT. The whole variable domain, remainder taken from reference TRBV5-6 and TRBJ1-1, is DAGVTQSPTHLIKTRGQQVTLRCSPKSGHDTVSWYQQALGQGPQFIFQYYEEEERQRGNFPDRFSGHQFPNYSSELNVNALLLGDSALYLCASSLWEWSLRNTEAFFGQGTRLTVV.

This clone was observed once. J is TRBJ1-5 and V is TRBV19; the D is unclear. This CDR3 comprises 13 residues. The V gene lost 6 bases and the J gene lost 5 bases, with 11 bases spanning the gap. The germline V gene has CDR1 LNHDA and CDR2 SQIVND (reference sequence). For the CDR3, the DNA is TGTGCCAGTAGGCTACAGTGGGATCAGCCCCAGCATTTT. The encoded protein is CASRLQWDQPQHF.

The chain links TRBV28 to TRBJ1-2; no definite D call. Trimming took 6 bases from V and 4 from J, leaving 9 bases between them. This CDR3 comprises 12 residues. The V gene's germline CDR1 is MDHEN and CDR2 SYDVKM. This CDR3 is CASRSQSYGYTF. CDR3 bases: TGTGCCAGCAGGAGCCAGAGCTATGGCTACACCTTC.

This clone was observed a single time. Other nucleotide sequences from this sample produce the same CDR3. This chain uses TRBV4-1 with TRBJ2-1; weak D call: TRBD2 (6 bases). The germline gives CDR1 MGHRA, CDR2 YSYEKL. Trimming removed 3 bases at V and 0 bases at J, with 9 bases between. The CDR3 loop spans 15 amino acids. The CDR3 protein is CASSQGLLSYNEQFF. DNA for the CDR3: TGCGCCAGCAGCCAGGGACTTCTCTCCTACAATGAGCAGTTCTTC.

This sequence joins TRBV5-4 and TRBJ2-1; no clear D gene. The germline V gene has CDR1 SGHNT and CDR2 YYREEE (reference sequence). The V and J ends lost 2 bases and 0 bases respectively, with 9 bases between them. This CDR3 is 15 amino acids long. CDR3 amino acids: CASSLTRSSYNEQFF. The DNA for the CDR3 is TGTGCCAGCAGCTTAACCCGGAGCTCCTACAATGAGCAGTTCTTC.

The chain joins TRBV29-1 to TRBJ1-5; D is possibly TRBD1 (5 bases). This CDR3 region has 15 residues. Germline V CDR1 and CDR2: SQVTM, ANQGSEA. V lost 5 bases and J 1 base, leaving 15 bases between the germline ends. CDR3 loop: CSVMDPGGSNQPQHF. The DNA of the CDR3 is TGCAGCGTTATGGACCCGGGGGGGAGCAATCAGCCCCAGCATTTT.

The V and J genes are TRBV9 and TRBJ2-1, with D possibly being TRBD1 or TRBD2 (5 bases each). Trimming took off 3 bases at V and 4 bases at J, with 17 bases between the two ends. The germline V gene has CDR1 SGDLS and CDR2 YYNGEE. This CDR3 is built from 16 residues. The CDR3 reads CASSAAYGTGYNEQFF. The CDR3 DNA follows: TGTGCCAGCAGCGCTGCGTATGGGACGGGTTACAATGAGCAGTTCTTC.

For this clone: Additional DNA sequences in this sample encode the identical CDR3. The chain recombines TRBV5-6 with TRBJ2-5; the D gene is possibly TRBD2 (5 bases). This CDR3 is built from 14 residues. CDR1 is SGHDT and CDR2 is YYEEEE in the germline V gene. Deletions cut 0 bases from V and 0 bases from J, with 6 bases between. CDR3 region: CASSLGGNQETQYF. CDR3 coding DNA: TGTGCCAGCAGCTTGGGAGGGAACCAAGAGACCCAGTACTTC.

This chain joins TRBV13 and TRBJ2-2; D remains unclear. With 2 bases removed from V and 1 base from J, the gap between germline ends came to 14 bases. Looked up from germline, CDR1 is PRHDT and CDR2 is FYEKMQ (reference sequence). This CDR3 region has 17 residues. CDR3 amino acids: CASSLQGWDRNTGELFF. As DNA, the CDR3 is TGTGCCAGCAGCTTACAAGGGTGGGATAGGAACACCGGGGAGCTGTTTTTT.

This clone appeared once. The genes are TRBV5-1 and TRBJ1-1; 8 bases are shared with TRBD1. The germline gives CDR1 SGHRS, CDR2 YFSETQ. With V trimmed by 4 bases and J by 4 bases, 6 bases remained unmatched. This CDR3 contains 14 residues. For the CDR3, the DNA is TGCGCCAGCAGCGCCACAGGGGGGACCACTGAAGCTTTCTTT. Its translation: CASSATGGTTEAFF.

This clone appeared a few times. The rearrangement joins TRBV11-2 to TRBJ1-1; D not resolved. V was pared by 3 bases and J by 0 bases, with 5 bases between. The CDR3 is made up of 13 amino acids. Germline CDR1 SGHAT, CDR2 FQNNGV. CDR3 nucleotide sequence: TGTGCCAGCAGCTTCTTGGTGAACACTGAAGCTTTCTTT. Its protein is CASSFLVNTEAFF.

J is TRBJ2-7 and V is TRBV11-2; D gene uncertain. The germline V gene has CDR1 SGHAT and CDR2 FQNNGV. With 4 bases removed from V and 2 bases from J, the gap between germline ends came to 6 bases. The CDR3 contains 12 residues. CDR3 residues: CASSSRPYEQYF. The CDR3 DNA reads TGTGCCAGCAGCTCAAGGCCCTACGAGCAGTACTTC.